The clone carrying this T cell receptor (beta chain) was counted ten times or more. Newly diagnosed hyperthyroidism donors, aged 18 to 65, duration under 2 months. The data stem from a study of Graves' ophthalmopathy and Graves' hyperthyroidism. CDR3 regions of TCR beta were amplified from RNA transcripts. HTBI primers primed a first-round RT-PCR, and a second-round multiplex PCR followed. TCRdb reprocessed the multiplex PCR reads via MiXCR and lists one record per CDR3 protein. The sample shows over 500,000 distinct CDR3 sequences, 22% of them seen only once. Germline V gives CDR1 LNHDA, CDR2 SQIVND (reference sequence). V shed 4 bases, J shed 0 bases, and the junction held 2 bases outside the gene matches. CDR3 length equals 15 residues.

This TCR was recovered from a woman aged 18 to 35 with stable Graves' hyperthyroidism. Some clones in this sample may be carry-over from other donors' samples. The sample was peripheral blood. The chain recombines TRBV19 with TRBJ2-3, with TRBD1 matching over 9 bases. Written as DNA, the CDR3 is TGTGCCAGTAGTACGGGACAGGGAAGCACAGATACGCAGTATTTT. Protein sequence: CASSTGQGSTDTQYF.